This TCR beta chain was recorded in a study of T cell responses to AZD1222 COVID-19 vaccine. Findings of the study overall: Unmutated variant regions reportedly attract nearly half of all spike-specific TCRs. The donor cohort was predominantly white British with a female majority, and clonal diversity may have been underestimated. Two doses of AZD1222 preceded a rise in Spike-specific TCR breadth and depth.

Method: immunoSEQ multiplex PCR; TCRdb's copy keeps in-frame clones and lacks some. The table has about 180,000 clones, roughly 94% seen once. Between the trimmed V and J ends, which lost 4 bases and 5 bases, there was a span of 11 bases. This CDR3 has 12 residues. The germline CDR1 and CDR2 sequences are GTSNPN and SVGIG (reference sequence). Worth noting for this clone: Its antigen is still unknown.

The sequences come from peripheral blood, collected 28 days after the second AZD1222 dose. The sequence derives from an adult who received the AZD1222 COVID-19 vaccine. The chain recombines TRBV30 with TRBJ2-5; D uncertain. Here the CDR3 reads CAWKLGIETQYF. CDR3 nucleotide sequence: TGTGCCTGGAAGTTGGGTATCGAGACCCAGTACTTC.